This T cell receptor (beta chain) stems from a study of blood T cells in healthy people across ages. Study details: The template switching approach captured approximately one barcoded beta molecule for every two T cells.

Germline CDR1 and CDR2: GTSNPN and SVGIG (reference sequence). There are 14 residues in the CDR3. Trimming left V 0 bases short and J 5 bases short, with 12 bases between. Per sample, at least 5 micrograms of total RNA were extracted. This clonotype appeared a few times. Its specificity is unknown. Study-level results: Age advanced and TCR beta diversity per million T cells fell, roughly linearly.

With a J-beta primer mix and a sample-barcoded 5' primer, a second PCR ran about 6 to 11 cycles. TCRdb used MiXCR to reprocess the 5' RACE reads, holding one entry per CDR3 protein. The table shows more than 1,400,000 distinct CDR3 sequences, with roughly 40% occurring only once. The rearrangement joins TRBV30 to TRBJ2-3; perhaps D is TRBD1 or TRBD2 (5 bases each). The source material was blood. The receptor comes from a woman under 30 in good health. This chain's CDR3 is CAWSVGAYRDTQYF. CDR3 DNA sequence: TGTGCCTGGAGTGTCGGGGCTTACCGAGATACGCAGTATTTT. The full variable domain, rest sourced from reference TRBV30 and TRBJ2-3, is SQTIHQWPATLVQPVGSPLSLECTVEGTSNPNLYWYRQAAGRGLQLLFYSVGIGQISSEVPQNLSASRPQDRQFILSSKKLLLSDSGFYLCAWSVGAYRDTQYFGPGTRLTVL.